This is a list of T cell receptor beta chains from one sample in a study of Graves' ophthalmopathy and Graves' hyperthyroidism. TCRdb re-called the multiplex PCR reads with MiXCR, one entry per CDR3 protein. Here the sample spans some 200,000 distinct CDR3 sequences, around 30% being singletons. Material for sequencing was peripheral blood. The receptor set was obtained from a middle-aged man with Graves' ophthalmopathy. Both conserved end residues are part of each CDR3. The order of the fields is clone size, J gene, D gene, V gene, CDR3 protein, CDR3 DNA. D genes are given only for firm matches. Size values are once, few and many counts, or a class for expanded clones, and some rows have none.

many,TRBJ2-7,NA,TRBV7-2,CASSLGRTSSYEQYF,TGTGCCAGCAGCTTGGGAAGAACTAGCTCCTACGAGCAGTACTTC
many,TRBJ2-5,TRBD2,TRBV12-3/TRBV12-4,CASSGSGRETQYF,TGTGCCAGCAGTGGTAGCGGGAGGGAGACCCAGTACTTC
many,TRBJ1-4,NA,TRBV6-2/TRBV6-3,CASSSGLPGDEKLFF,TGTGCCAGCAGCTCGGGACTACCTGGGGATGAAAAACTGTTTTTT
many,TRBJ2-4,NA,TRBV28,CASTVPSAQGEPYF,TGTGCCAGCACCGTCCCATCGGCACAGGGCGAGCCGTACTTC
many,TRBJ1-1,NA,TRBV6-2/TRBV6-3,CASSLILNTEAFF,TGTGCCAGCAGTTTGATCCTGAACACTGAAGCTTTCTTT
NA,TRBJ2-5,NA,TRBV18,CASSPRKSGETQYF,TGTGCCAGCTCGCCGAGGAAGAGCGGGGAGACCCAGTACTTC
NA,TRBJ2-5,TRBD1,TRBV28,CASSLWGQGVNQETQYF,TGTGCCAGCAGTTTATGGGGCCAGGGGGTGAATCAAGAGACCCAGTACTTC
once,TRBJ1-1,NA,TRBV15,CTTQTGENTEAFF,TGTACCACCCAGACAGGAGAGAACACTGAAGCTTTCTTT
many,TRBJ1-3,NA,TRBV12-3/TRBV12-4,CASSLRGVGNTIYF,TGTGCCAGCAGTTTACGGGGGGTCGGAAACACCATATATTTT
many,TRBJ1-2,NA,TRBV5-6,CASSLAAKGARNYGYTF,TGTGCCAGCAGCTTGGCCGCGAAAGGGGCCCGGAACTATGGCTACACCTTC
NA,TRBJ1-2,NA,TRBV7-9,CASSLVSGNGYTF,TGTGCCAGCAGCTTAGTCTCCGGGAACGGCTACACCTTC
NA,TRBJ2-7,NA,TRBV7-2,CASSSGIVGHKQYF,TGTGCCAGCAGCTCCGGTATCGTGGGACACAAGCAGTACTTC
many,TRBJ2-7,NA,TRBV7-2,CASSPQAAAYEQYF,TGTGCCAGCAGCCCACAAGCGGCCGCCTACGAGCAGTACTTC
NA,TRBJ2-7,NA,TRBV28,CASRSLRDTHSYEQYF,TGTGCCAGCAGATCCCTCCGGGACACACACTCCTACGAGCAGTACTTC
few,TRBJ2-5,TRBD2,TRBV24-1,CATSDPPGTKAETQYF,TGTGCCACCAGTGACCCACCCGGGACTAAAGCAGAGACCCAGTACTTC
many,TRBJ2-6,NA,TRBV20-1,CSARGNSGANVLTF,TGCAGTGCTAGGGGAAATTCTGGGGCCAACGTCCTGACTTTC
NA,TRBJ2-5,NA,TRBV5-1,CASSLAGRRQETQYF,TGCGCCAGCAGCTTGGCGGGACGGAGACAAGAGACCCAGTACTTC
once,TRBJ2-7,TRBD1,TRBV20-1,CSASTGESYEQYF,TGCAGTGCTAGTACAGGGGAGTCCTACGAGCAGTACTTC
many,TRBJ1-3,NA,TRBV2,CASTGGPGNTIYF,TGTGCCAGCACGGGGGGACCCGGAAACACCATATATTTT
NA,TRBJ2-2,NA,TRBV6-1,CASSEGRQNTGELFF,TGTGCCAGCAGTGAGGGCAGACAGAACACCGGGGAGCTGTTTTTT
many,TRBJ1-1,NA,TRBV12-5,CASGLVLGAGGTEAFF,TGTGCTAGTGGTTTGGTACTGGGAGCTGGGGGGACTGAAGCTTTCTTT
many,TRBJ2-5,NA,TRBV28,CASSPPQFQETQYF,TGTGCCAGCAGTCCGCCCCAATTCCAAGAGACCCAGTACTTC
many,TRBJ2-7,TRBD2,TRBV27,CASSYRLAGYEQYF,TGTGCCAGCAGTTACCGACTAGCGGGATACGAGCAGTACTTC
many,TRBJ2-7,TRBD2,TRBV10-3,CAIRSGTSPDEQYF,TGTGCCATCAGGTCCGGGACTAGCCCGGACGAGCAGTACTTC
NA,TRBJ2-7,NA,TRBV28,CASSFAGRAYEQYF,TGTGCCAGCAGTTTTGCCGGCAGGGCCTACGAGCAGTACTTC
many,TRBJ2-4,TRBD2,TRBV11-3,CASSFTGTSGNIQYF,TGTGCCAGCAGTTTTACCGGGACTAGCGGTAACATTCAGTACTTC
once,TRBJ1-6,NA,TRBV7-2,CASSFGTVNSPLHF,TGTGCCAGCAGCTTCGGGACTGTGAATTCACCCCTCCACTTT
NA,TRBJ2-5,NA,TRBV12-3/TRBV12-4,CASSFTGDQETQYF,TGTGCCAGCAGTTTCACCGGGGACCAAGAGACCCAGTACTTC
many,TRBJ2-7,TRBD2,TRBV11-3,CASSLGGSGRAYEQYF,TGTGCCAGCAGCTTAGGCGGTAGCGGGAGGGCCTACGAGCAGTACTTC
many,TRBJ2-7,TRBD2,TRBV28,CASSLRGRAPYEQYF,TGTGCCAGCAGTTTACGCGGGAGGGCCCCCTACGAGCAGTACTTC
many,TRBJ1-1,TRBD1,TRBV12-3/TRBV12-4,CASSLLPGQGVTEAFF,TGTGCCAGCAGTTTACTCCCCGGACAGGGTGTTACTGAAGCTTTCTTT
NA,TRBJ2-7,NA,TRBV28,CASSSPGSSGPYEQYF,TGTGCCAGCAGTTCCCCGGGATCTTCAGGGCCTTACGAGCAGTACTTC
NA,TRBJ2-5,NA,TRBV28,CASSRTGYQYF,TGTGCCAGCAGCAGAACAGGGTACCAGTACTTC
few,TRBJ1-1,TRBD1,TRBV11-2,CASSPTGRVNTEAFF,TGTGCCAGCAGCCCGACAGGGCGTGTGAACACTGAAGCTTTCTTT
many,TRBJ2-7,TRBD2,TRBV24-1,CATSDAGGGPYEQYF,TGTGCCACCAGTGATGCGGGGGGAGGACCTTACGAGCAGTACTTC
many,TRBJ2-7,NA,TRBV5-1,CASSLQGINEQYF,TGCGCCAGCAGCTTGCAGGGTATCAACGAGCAGTACTTC
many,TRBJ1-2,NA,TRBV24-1,CATSDFPYGYTF,TGTGCCACCAGTGATTTCCCGTATGGCTACACCTTC
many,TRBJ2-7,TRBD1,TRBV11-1,CASSPGTVSYEQYF,TGTGCCAGCAGCCCCGGGACAGTTTCCTACGAGCAGTACTTC
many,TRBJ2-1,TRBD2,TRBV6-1,CASSATSGGSGEQFF,TGTGCCAGCAGTGCAACTAGCGGGGGGTCGGGGGAGCAGTTCTTC
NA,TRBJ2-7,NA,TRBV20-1,CSARSRDLYEQYF,TGCAGTGCTAGGTCCCGGGACTTGTACGAGCAGTACTTC
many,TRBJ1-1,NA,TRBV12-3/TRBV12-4,CASSFEGTEAFF,TGTGCCAGCAGTTTTGAGGGGACCGAAGCTTTCTTT
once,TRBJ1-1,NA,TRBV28,CASSPLQGLNTEAFF,TGTGCCAGCAGTCCACTCCAGGGGCTGAACACTGAAGCTTTCTTT
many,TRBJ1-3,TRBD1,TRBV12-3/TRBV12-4,CASNNRGAGNTIYF,TGTGCCAGCAATAACAGGGGTGCTGGAAACACCATATATTTT
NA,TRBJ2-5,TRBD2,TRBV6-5,CASSYDYNLGTSGETQYF,TGTGCCAGCAGTTACGACTACAACCTCGGGACTAGCGGGGAGACCCAGTACTTC
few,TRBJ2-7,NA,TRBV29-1,CSVVLGALDEQYF,TGCAGCGTTGTCTTGGGGGCCCTAGACGAGCAGTACTTC
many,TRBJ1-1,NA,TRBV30,CAWSVHTEAFF,TGTGCCTGGAGTGTACACACTGAAGCTTTCTTT